These T cell receptor beta chains were read from a single sample in a study of cytomegalovirus exposure and HLA in healthy donors. This table comes from immunoSEQ multiplex PCR, and its TCRdb copy is limited to in-frame clones, with some not included. The sample lists about 160,000 clones, over 60% seen once, with 0.98% in the top ten. Sequenced input: PBMCs. These TCRs come from a woman aged 50 to 65 in good health and CMV-seropositive. Each CDR3 is given with its conserved first and last residue. D genes are given only for firm matches. The listing skips clone size in some rows; elsewhere it reads once, few, many or a size class.

CASRRTENYGYTF	TGTGCCAGCAGGCGGACAGAGAACTATGGCTACACCTTC	-	TRBJ1-2	-	TRBV7-9
CASSLGDRGAYGYTF	TGCGCCAGCAGCTTAGGGGACAGGGGGGCCTATGGCTACACCTTC	-	TRBJ1-2	TRBD1	TRBV5-1
CASSSTSGTDTQYF	TGCGCCAGCAGCTCGACTTCCGGCACAGATACGCAGTATTTT	once	TRBJ2-3	-	TRBV5-1
CAISERQGISYNEQFF	TGTGCCATCAGTGAGCGTCAGGGTATCTCCTACAATGAGCAGTTCTTC	-	TRBJ2-1	-	TRBV10-3
CASSADQGIRNSPLHF	TGTGCCAGCAGCGCAGATCAGGGGATTCGGAATTCACCCCTCCACTTT	-	TRBJ1-6	-	TRBV9
CAGAFEGTGSYEQFF	TGTGCCGGAGCCTTCGAAGGGACAGGTTCCTATGAGCAGTTCTTC	-	TRBJ2-1	TRBD1	TRBV6-1
CASSLGRGTGELFF	TGCGCCAGCAGCCTAGGGAGGGGCACCGGGGAGCTGTTTTTT	-	TRBJ2-2	TRBD2	TRBV5-1
CASSGDNGLGGELFF	TGCGCCAGCAGCGGGGACAACGGGTTGGGCGGGGAGCTGTTTTTT	-	TRBJ2-2	-	TRBV5-1
CAIRALKIDREAFF	TGTGCCATCAGAGCACTGAAGATTGACAGAGAAGCTTTCTTT	-	TRBJ1-1	-	TRBV10-3
CASSDSGQGAGSPLHF	TGTGCCAGCAGTGATTCTGGACAGGGGGCTGGATCACCCCTCCACTTT	-	TRBJ1-6	TRBD1	TRBV25-1
CASSQETPGVGKLFF	TGCGCCAGCAGCCAGGAAACCCCAGGGGTCGGTAAACTGTTTTTT	few	TRBJ1-4	-	TRBV4-3
CASSSGVSAKNTEAFF	TGTGCCAGCAGCTCGGGAGTTTCGGCCAAAAACACTGAAGCTTTCTTT	few	TRBJ1-1	-	TRBV13